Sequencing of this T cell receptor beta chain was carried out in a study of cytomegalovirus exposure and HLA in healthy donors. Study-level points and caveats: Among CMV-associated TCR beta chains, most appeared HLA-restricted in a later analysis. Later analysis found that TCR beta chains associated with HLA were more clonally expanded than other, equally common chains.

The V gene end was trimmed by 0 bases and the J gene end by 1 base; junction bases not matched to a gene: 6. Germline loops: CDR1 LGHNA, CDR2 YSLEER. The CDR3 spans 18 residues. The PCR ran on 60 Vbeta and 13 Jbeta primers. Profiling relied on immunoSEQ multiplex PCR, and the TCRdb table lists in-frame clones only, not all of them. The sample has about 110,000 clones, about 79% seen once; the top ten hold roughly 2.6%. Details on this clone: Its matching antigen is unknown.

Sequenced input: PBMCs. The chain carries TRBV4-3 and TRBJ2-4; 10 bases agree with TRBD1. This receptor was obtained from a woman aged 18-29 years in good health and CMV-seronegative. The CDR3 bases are TGCGCCAGCAGCCAAGATCCCCCGACAGGGGGCGCCAAAAACATTCAGTACTTC. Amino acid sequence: CASSQDPPTGGAKNIQYF.